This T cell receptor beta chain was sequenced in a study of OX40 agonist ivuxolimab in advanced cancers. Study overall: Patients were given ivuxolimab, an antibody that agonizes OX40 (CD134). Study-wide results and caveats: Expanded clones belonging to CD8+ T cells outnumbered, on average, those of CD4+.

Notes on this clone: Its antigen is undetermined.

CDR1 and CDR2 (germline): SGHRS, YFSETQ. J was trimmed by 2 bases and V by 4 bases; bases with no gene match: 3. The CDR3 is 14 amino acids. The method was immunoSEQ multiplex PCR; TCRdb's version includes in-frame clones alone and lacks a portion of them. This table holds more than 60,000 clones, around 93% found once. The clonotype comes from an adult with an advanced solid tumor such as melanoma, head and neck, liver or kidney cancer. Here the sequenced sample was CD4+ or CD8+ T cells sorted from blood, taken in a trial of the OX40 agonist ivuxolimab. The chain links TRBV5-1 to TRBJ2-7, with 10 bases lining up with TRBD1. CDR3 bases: TGCGCCAGCAGCCCCGGGACAGGGGCCTACGAGCAGTACTTC. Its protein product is CASSPGTGAYEQYF.